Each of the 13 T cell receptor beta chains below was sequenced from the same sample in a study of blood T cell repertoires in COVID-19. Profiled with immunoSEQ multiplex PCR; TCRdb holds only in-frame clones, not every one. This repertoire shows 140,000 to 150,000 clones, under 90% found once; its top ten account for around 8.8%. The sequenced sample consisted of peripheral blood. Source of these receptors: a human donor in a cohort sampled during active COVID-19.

CDR3 protein: CASSVEGVDSRILSVSGNTIYF. The CDR3 DNA follows: TGTGCCAGCAGCGTAGAGGGGGTGGACAGCCGGATCCTCTCTGTCTCTGGAAACACCATATATTTT. The chain links TRBV9 to TRBJ1-3; a possible D gene is TRBD1 (6 bases). The ends were cut back, 0 bases at V and 0 bases at J, with 28 bases in the middle. Germline CDR1 and CDR2: SGDLS and YYNGEE. The CDR3 contains 22 residues.

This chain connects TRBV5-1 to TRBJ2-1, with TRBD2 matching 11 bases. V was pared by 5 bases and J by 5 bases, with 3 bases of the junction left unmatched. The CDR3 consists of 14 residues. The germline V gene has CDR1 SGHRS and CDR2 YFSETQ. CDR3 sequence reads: CASSLAGGNNEQFF. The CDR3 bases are TGCGCCAGCAGTTTAGCGGGAGGGAACAATGAGCAGTTCTTC.

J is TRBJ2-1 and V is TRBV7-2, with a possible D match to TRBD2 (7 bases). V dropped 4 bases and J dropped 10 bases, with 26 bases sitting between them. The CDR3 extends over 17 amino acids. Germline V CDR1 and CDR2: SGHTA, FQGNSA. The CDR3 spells CASSSKGGGGRLREQFF. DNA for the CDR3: TGTGCCAGCAGCTCCAAAGGAGGGGGAGGGCGGCTGCGGGAGCAGTTCTTC.

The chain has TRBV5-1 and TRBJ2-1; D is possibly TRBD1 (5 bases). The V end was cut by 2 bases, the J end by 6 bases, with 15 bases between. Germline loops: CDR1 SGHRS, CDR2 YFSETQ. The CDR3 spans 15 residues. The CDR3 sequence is CASSLDSSAVNEQFF. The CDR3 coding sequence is TGCGCCAGCAGCTTAGACAGTTCGGCAGTCAATGAGCAGTTCTTC.

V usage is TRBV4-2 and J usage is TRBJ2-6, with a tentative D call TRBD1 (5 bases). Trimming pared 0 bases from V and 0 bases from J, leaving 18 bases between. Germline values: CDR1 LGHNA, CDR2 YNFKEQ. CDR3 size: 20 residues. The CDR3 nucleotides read TGTGCCAGCAGCCAAGATAGGCCAAGACAGCTACTCTCTGGGGCCAACGTCCTGACTTTC. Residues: CASSQDRPRQLLSGANVLTF.

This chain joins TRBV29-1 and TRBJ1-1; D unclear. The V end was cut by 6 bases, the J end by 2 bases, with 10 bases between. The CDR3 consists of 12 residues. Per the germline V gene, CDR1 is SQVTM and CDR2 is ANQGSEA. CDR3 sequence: CSVLRFNTEAFF. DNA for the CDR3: TGCAGCGTGCTCAGGTTTAACACTGAAGCTTTCTTT.

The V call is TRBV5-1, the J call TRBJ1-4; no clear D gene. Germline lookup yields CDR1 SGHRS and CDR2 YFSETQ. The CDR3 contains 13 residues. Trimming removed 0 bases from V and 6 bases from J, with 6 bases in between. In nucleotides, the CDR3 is TGCGCCAGCAGCTTGGGAGTGGATGAAAAACTGTTTTTT. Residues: CASSLGVDEKLFF.

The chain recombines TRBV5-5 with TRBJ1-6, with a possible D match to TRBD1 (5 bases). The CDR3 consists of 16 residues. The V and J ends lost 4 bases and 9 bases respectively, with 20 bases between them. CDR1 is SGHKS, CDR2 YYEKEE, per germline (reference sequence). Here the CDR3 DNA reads TGTGCCAGCAGCATGTATACAGGTTACTGGTCTTCACCCCTCCACTTT. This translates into CASSMYTGYWSSPLHF.

CDR3 nucleotides: TGTGCCAGCAGTTTATTAGATGGGGGGTCGGCCCAGCATTTT. Amino acids: CASSLLDGGSAQHF. This chain joins TRBV28 and TRBJ1-5; D is perhaps TRBD1 (5 bases). This CDR3 comprises 14 residues. The V gene's germline CDR1 is MDHEN and CDR2 SYDVKM. V was clipped by 1 base and J by 11 bases, with 15 bases between them.

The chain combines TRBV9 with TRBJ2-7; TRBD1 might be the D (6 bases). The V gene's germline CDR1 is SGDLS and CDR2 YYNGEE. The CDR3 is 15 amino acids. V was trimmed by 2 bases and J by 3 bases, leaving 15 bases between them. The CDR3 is CASSVAQGLYYEQYF. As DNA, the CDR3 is TGTGCCAGCAGCGTCGCTCAGGGGCTGTACTACGAGCAGTACTTC.

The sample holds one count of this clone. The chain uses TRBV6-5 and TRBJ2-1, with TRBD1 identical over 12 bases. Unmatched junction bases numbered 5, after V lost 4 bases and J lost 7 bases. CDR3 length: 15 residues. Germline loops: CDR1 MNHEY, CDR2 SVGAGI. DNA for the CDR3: TGTGCCAGCAGTTCCCGGGACAGGGGGCTGAATGAGCAGTTCTTC. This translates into CASSSRDRGLNEQFF.

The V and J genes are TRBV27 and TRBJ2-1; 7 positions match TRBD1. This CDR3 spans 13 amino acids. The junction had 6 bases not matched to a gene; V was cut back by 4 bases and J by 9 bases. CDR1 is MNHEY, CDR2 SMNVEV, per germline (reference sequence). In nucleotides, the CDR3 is TGTGCCAGCAGTTACGACAGGGTGGCTGAGCAGTTCTTC. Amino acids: CASSYDRVAEQFF.

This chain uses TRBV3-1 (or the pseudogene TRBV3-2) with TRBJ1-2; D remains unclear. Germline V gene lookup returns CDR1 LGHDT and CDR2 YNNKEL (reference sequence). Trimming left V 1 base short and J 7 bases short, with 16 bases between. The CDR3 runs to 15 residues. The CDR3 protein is CASSQVGRTRGGYTF. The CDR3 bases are TGTGCCAGCAGCCAAGTAGGAAGAACCCGAGGTGGCTACACCTTC.